Each of the 27 T cell receptor beta chains below was sequenced from the same sample in a study of shared clonotypes between healthy human individuals. TCRdb's copy holds only in-frame clones and misses some; the assay was immunoSEQ multiplex PCR. The sample lists roughly 2,300,000 clones, 85% to 95% occurring once. Sequencing was performed on naive CD4+ T cells from PBMCs. Described subset: CD45RA+ positively selected. These receptors all come from a man aged 18 to 29 in good health. Some clones in this sample may be carry-over from other donors' samples.

The V call is TRBV19, the J call TRBJ1-2; TRBD1 aligns across 7 bases. V trimming: 6 bases; J trimming: 11 bases; junction bases outside the gene matches: 9. The germline V gene encodes CDR1 LNHDA and CDR2 SQIVND (reference sequence). The CDR3 is made up of 12 amino acids. The CDR3 reads CASRPGQTAYTF. The CDR3 DNA is TGTGCCAGTAGGCCGGGACAGACAGCTTACACCTTC.

This sequence joins TRBV2 and TRBJ2-3, with D unclear. CDR1 is SNHLY, CDR2 FYNNEI, per germline. V lost 11 bases to trimming and J lost 2 bases, with 14 bases between them. The CDR3 contains 13 residues. CDR3 sequence reads: CASSTGYTDTQYF. In nucleotides, the CDR3 is TGTGCCTCCTCAACGGGCTACACAGATACGCAGTATTTT.

A note on this clone: Relative to the germline gene, one junction end is altered; a read error may explain this. The chain joins TRBV2 to TRBJ1-5; D is ambiguous. CDR3 length equals 15 residues. Per the germline V gene, CDR1 is SNHLY and CDR2 is FYNNEI. The CDR3, as DNA: TGTGCCAGCAGTCCCCAGGACCCATCCTATCAGTCCCAGCATTTT. It encodes CASSPQDPSYQSQHF.

Regarding this clone: Other DNA sequences from this sample encode an identical CDR3 as well. The rearrangement uses TRBV29-1 and TRBJ2-7; no firm D call. Germline assignment: CDR1 SQVTM and CDR2 ANQGSEA. The CDR3 is made up of 12 amino acids. V dropped 2 bases and J dropped 3 bases, with 8 bases sitting between them. The CDR3 reads CSVERDGYEQYF. CDR3 coding DNA: TGCAGCGTTGAAAGAGACGGCTACGAGCAGTACTTC.

CDR3 protein: CSAWRQDSYEQYF. Written as DNA, the CDR3 is TGCAGCGCTTGGAGGCAGGACAGCTACGAGCAGTACTTC. The gene calls are TRBV29-1 and TRBJ2-7; tentatively, D is TRBD1 (6 bases). The CDR3 loop spans 13 amino acids. Germline V lookup: CDR1 SQVTM, CDR2 ANQGSEA. With 7 bases removed from V and 3 bases from J, the gap between germline ends came to 16 bases.

This clone was observed a few times. The rearrangement links TRBV7-2 to TRBJ1-2; D remains ambiguous. Trimming removed 4 bases from V and 8 bases from J, with 17 bases in between. CDR1 and CDR2 from the germline V gene are SGHTA and FQGNSA. CDR3 length: 14 amino acids. In DNA, the CDR3 is TGTGCCAGCAGCTCCCCCGGGCCCCAGGACGGCTACACCTTC. Its translation is CASSSPGPQDGYTF. The whole variable domain, filled in from reference TRBV7-2 and TRBJ1-2, reads GAGVSQSPSNKVTEKGKDVELRCDPISGHTALYWYRQSLGQGLEFLIYFQGNSAPDKSGLPSDRFSAERTGGSVSTLTIQRTQQEDSAVYLCASSSPGPQDGYTFGSGTRLTVV.

The CDR3 DNA reads TGTGCCAGCAGGCTCGGGGCCCTGAGGAGCAATCAGCCCCAGCATTTT. Translating it yields CASRLGALRSNQPQHF. The chain links TRBV27 to TRBJ1-5; weak D call: TRBD1 (5 bases). The CDR3 contains 16 residues. V was pared by 6 bases and J by 1 base, with 16 bases between. Germline loops: CDR1 MNHEY, CDR2 SMNVEV (reference sequence).

This clone was counted a single time. J is TRBJ1-1 and V is TRBV5-1, with D possibly TRBD1 on 5 matching bases. V was shortened by 0 bases and J by 3 bases, with 9 bases between the two germline ends. Germline-derived CDR1 and CDR2 are SGHRS and YFSETQ. The CDR3 totals 14 residues. CDR3 sequence: CASSLAGGYTEAFF. The CDR3 bases are TGCGCCAGCAGCTTGGCCGGGGGTTACACTGAAGCTTTCTTT. The full variable domain, rest sourced from reference TRBV5-1 and TRBJ1-1, is KAGVTQTPRYLIKTRGQQVTLSCSPISGHRSVSWYQQTPGQGLQFLFEYFSETQRNKGNFPGRFSGRQFSNSRSEMNVSTLELGDSALYLCASSLAGGYTEAFFGQGTRLTVV.

Comments on this clone: This sample includes further DNA sequences coding for the same CDR3. The chain links TRBV29-1 to TRBJ1-2; D remains ambiguous. V was pared by 3 bases and J by 5 bases, with 10 bases between. The germline V gene encodes CDR1 SQVTM and CDR2 ANQGSEA. This CDR3 region has 12 residues. The CDR3 coding sequence is TGCAGCGTTGAGGAGGGAGGATATGGCTACACCTTC. Translated: CSVEEGGYGYTF.

This chain joins TRBV4-1 and TRBJ2-6, with 10 bases matching TRBD1. V lost 4 bases, J lost 5 bases, and 11 bases stayed unmatched. CDR1 and CDR2 from the germline V gene are MGHRA and YSYEKL. This CDR3 comprises 18 residues. CDR3 in amino acids: CASSPGTGAGGWANVLTF. The CDR3 DNA follows: TGCGCCAGCAGCCCCGGGACAGGGGCTGGTGGCTGGGCCAACGTCCTGACTTTC.

The V gene is TRBV7-2, the J gene TRBJ2-7, with D possibly matching TRBD1 (5 bases). This CDR3 region has 14 residues. The germline CDR1 and CDR2 sequences are SGHTA and FQGNSA. V dropped 3 bases and J dropped 6 bases, with 15 bases sitting between them. CDR3 sequence: CASSFLGQDGEQYF. The CDR3 DNA follows: TGTGCCAGCAGCTTTCTGGGGCAAGACGGCGAGCAGTACTTC.

The genes are TRBV9 and TRBJ2-3, with a possible D match to TRBD2 (6 bases). This CDR3 is 14 amino acids long. V was trimmed by 7 bases and J by 2 bases, leaving 14 bases between them. Germline V CDR1 and CDR2: SGDLS, YYNGEE. The DNA of the CDR3 is TGTGCCAGCTCTGTATCTAGCGACACAGATACGCAGTATTTT. Its protein is CASSVSSDTDTQYF.

The V call is TRBV4-1, the J call TRBJ2-1, with TRBD2 matching 10 bases. J gave up 3 bases and V 1 base, and 9 bases lay outside the gene matches. CDR3 length: 18 residues. CDR1 is MGHRA, CDR2 YSYEKL, per germline. CDR3: CASSQGVPSGSLYNEQFF. The CDR3 DNA reads TGCGCCAGCAGCCAAGGCGTACCTAGCGGGAGTCTCTACAATGAGCAGTTCTTC.

The chain links TRBV7-3 to TRBJ2-3, with 7 bases fitting TRBD2. V was pared by 2 bases and J by 4 bases, with 6 bases of the junction left unmatched. Germline loops: CDR1 SGHTA, CDR2 FQGTGA. The CDR3 consists of 15 residues. The CDR3, as DNA: TGTGCCAGCAGCTTAGGCGGGAGTCGCGCAGATACGCAGTATTTT. Amino acid sequence: CASSLGGSRADTQYF.

The J gene is TRBJ1-4, the V gene TRBV5-1, with D hard to call. Germline V CDR1 and CDR2: SGHRS, YFSETQ. The length of the CDR3 is 13 residues. Trimming shortened V by 0 bases and J by 12 bases, and 12 bases separated the two germline ends. CDR3 region: CASSLDVGNELFF. For the CDR3, the DNA is TGCGCCAGCAGCTTGGACGTGGGGAACGAACTGTTTTTT.

The chain links TRBV7-2 to TRBJ2-3; D is uncertain. This CDR3 has 15 residues. The V gene lost 5 bases and the J gene lost 2 bases, with 14 bases spanning the gap. Germline V CDR1 and CDR2: SGHTA, FQGNSA. As DNA, the CDR3 is TGTGCCAGCAGCCCCGTCATCGCGGTCACAGATACGCAGTATTTT. It translates to CASSPVIAVTDTQYF.

This clone showed up just once. V and J are TRBV7-3 and TRBJ2-3; either TRBD1 or TRBD2 may fit D (5 bases each). V was clipped by 5 bases and J by 2 bases, with 14 bases between them. This CDR3 contains 15 residues. The germline V gene encodes CDR1 SGHTA and CDR2 FQGTGA. CDR3 amino acids: CASSPGAGITDTQYF. CDR3 sequence (DNA): TGTGCCAGCAGCCCCGGGGCGGGTATCACAGATACGCAGTATTTT.

The genes are TRBV5-4 and TRBJ2-3; 12 nucleotides line up with TRBD2. Per germline, CDR1 SGHNT and CDR2 YYREEE (reference sequence). The V segment lost 0 bases and the J segment 2 bases; nucleotides outside the gene matches: 4. The CDR3 loop spans 17 amino acids. CDR3: CASSLVTSGRPTDTQYF. In DNA, the CDR3 is TGTGCCAGCAGCTTGGTCACTAGCGGGAGGCCCACAGATACGCAGTATTTT.

The rearrangement uses TRBV23-1 and TRBJ2-3, with D perhaps TRBD2 (5 bases). TRBV23-1 belongs to the ORF category, with a function that is uncertain. CDR3 length equals 15 residues. V gave up 2 bases and J gave up 5 bases, with 14 bases separating them. The CDR3 DNA reads TGCGCCAGCAGTCAACAGAGACTACGGGGAGATACGCAGTATTTT. Translated, it gives CASSQQRLRGDTQYF.

V is TRBV14 and J is TRBJ2-1, with 7 bases identical to TRBD1. The CDR3 consists of 15 residues. Germline V gene sequence: CDR1 SGHDN, CDR2 FVKESK. V lost 1 base and J lost 4; bases outside the gene matches: 4. DNA for the CDR3: TGTGCCAGCAGCCAAGTAGGGGGCTTGTACAATGAGCAGTTCTTC. Its translation is CASSQVGGLYNEQFF.

The chain is built from TRBV2 and TRBJ2-2; D is ambiguous. V was trimmed by 0 bases and J by 1 base, leaving 6 bases between them. The CDR3 runs to 15 residues. Looked up from germline, CDR1 is SNHLY and CDR2 is FYNNEI. CDR3 nucleotides: TGTGCCAGCAGTGAAGCGCTTGGGAACACCGGGGAGCTGTTTTTT. Amino acid sequence: CASSEALGNTGELFF.

The chain links TRBV10-3 to TRBJ2-1; 14 bases agree with TRBD2. There are 16 residues in the CDR3. V lost 5 bases, J lost 4 bases, and 4 bases stayed unmatched. Germline V gene sequence: CDR1 ENHRY, CDR2 SYGVKD. The CDR3 bases are TGTGCCATCAGTTCGGGACTAGCGGGAGCTTACAATGAGCAGTTCTTC. Its translation is CAISSGLAGAYNEQFF.

As for this clone: The same CDR3 also results from other DNA sequences found in this sample. This chain links TRBV9 with TRBJ2-3, with 7 bases that match TRBD2. J lost 2 bases, V lost 0 bases, and 6 bases had no gene match. CDR1 is SGDLS, CDR2 YYNGEE, per germline. The CDR3 length is 16 residues. CDR3 protein: CASSVGGGRATDTQYF. The DNA for the CDR3 is TGTGCCAGCAGCGTAGGGGGAGGGAGGGCCACAGATACGCAGTATTTT.

The gene calls are TRBV2 and TRBJ1-5; 7 bases match TRBD1. J lost 4 bases, V lost 4 bases, and 4 bases had no gene match. The CDR3 length is 14 residues. The germline gives CDR1 SNHLY, CDR2 FYNNEI. CDR3 in amino acids: CASSGDSFNQPQHF. The CDR3 bases are TGTGCCAGCAGTGGGGACAGCTTTAATCAGCCCCAGCATTTT.

The chain links TRBV7-8 to TRBJ2-3, with 8 positions matching TRBD1. This CDR3 has 16 amino acids. Losses at the gene ends were 4 bases for V and 0 bases for J; bases not matched to a gene: 6. Germline V gives CDR1 SGHVS, CDR2 FQNEAQ. In DNA, the CDR3 is TGTGCCAGCAGCTACCTACAGGGGGTGAGCACAGATACGCAGTATTTT. Protein sequence: CASSYLQGVSTDTQYF.

As DNA, the CDR3 is TGCGCCAGCAGCAAAGGGGACAGGGGGCGCGTAGTAGATACGCAGTATTTT. Encoded protein: CASSKGDRGRVVDTQYF. V is TRBV5-1 and J is TRBJ2-3; 12 bases are shared with TRBD1. The trim removed 4 bases at V and 5 bases at J, leaving 11 bases unmatched. Germline assignment: CDR1 SGHRS and CDR2 YFSETQ. The CDR3 consists of 17 residues.

The chain has TRBV10-3 and TRBJ2-1, with TRBD2 identical over 11 bases. The V gene end was trimmed by 3 bases and the J gene end by 8 bases; junction bases not matched to a gene: 15. Germline values: CDR1 ENHRY, CDR2 SYGVKD. The CDR3 has 18 amino acids. CDR3 residues: CAISEGLAGGYGRYEQFF. CDR3 DNA sequence: TGTGCCATCAGTGAAGGGCTAGCGGGAGGCTATGGTAGGTATGAGCAGTTCTTC.